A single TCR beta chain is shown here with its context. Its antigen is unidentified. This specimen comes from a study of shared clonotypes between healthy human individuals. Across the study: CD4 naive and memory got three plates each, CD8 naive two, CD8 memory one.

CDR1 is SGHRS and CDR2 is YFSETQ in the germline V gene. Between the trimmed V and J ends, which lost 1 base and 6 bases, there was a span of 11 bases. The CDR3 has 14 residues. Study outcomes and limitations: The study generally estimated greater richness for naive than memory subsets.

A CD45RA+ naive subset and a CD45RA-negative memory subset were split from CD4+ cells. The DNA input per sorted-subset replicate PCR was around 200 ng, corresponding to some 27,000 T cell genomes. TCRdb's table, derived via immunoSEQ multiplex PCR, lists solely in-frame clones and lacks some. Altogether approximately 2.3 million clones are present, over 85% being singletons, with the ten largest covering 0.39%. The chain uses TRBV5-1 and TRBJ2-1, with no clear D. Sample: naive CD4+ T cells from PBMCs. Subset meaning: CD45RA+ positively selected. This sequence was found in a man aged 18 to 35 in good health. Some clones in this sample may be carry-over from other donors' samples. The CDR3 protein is CASSLSAVGNEQFF. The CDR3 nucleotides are TGCGCCAGCAGCTTGAGCGCGGTCGGCAATGAGCAGTTCTTC.